These T cell receptor beta chains were read from a single sample in a study of Ad26.COV2.S vaccination and SARS-CoV-2 variants. Repertoires were generated with immunoSEQ multiplex PCR, while TCRdb's copy carries only in-frame clones and drops some. This repertoire shows 500,000 or so clones, about 91% found once; its top ten account for around 2.6%. Sequencing was performed on peripheral blood, taken in a trial of Ad26.COV2.S vaccine versus placebo. These receptor sequences come from a person between 18 and 60 years old who received the Ad26.COV2.S COVID-19 vaccine or a placebo. CDR3s include the opening cysteine and the closing phenylalanine or tryptophan. D genes are given only for firm matches.

J: TRBJ2-5
V: TRBV5-1
D: .
CDR3: CASSFLGGQTQYF

J: TRBJ1-1
V: TRBV7-2
D: TRBD1
CDR3: CASSHLGQARIEAFF

J: TRBJ2-5
V: TRBV7-9
D: .
CDR3: CASSSQGAPQETQYF

J: TRBJ2-2
V: TRBV19
D: .
CDR3: CASRVSDRASTGELFF

J: TRBJ1-6
V: TRBV30
D: .
CDR3: CAWTFSGRNSPLHF

J: TRBJ2-3
V: TRBV4-3
D: .
CDR3: CASSQGAGTYSTDTQYF

J: TRBJ2-1
V: TRBV27
D: TRBD2
CDR3: CASSWGNRGGDEQFF

J: TRBJ1-1
V: TRBV14
D: .
CDR3: CASSQDWGDTEAFF

J: TRBJ2-2
V: TRBV5-1
D: TRBD2
CDR3: CASTGAGGGAGELFF

J: TRBJ2-7
V: TRBV2
D: TRBD1
CDR3: CASRDRGLGEQYF

J: TRBJ2-4
V: TRBV9
D: TRBD1
CDR3: CASSGQGDRNIQYF

J: TRBJ2-2
V: TRBV21-1
D: .
CDR3: CASSTKPGQPKTGELFF

J: TRBJ1-2
V: TRBV11-1
D: .
CDR3: CASSPENTVNYGYTF

J: TRBJ1-6
V: TRBV7-3
D: .
CDR3: CASSSRWDSPLHF

J: TRBJ1-2
V: TRBV10-1
D: .
CDR3: CASSESAADGYTF

J: TRBJ1-5
V: TRBV6-5
D: TRBD1
CDR3: CASRLDRGRNQPQHF

J: TRBJ1-3
V: TRBV4-2
D: .
CDR3: CACSGGGSGNTIYF

J: TRBJ1-2
V: TRBV5-4
D: .
CDR3: CASSFPAGAYTF

J: TRBJ2-1
V: TRBV5-6
D: TRBD1
CDR3: CASSLGQDNEQFF

J: TRBJ1-6
V: TRBV28
D: TRBD1
CDR3: CASSLPTGSSYNSPLHF

J: TRBJ1-5
V: TRBV4-2
D: .
CDR3: CASSQDGLYQPQHF

J: TRBJ2-2
V: TRBV9
D: TRBD2
CDR3: CASSVEEDSGTGELFF

J: TRBJ2-3
V: TRBV9
D: TRBD2
CDR3: CASSVALLAGGPDTQYF

J: TRBJ1-4
V: TRBV5-1
D: .
CDR3: CASSLALGGGEEKLFF

J: TRBJ2-1
V: TRBV4-3
D: TRBD2
CDR3: CASSQDRGEDEQFF

J: TRBJ1-2
V: TRBV12-5
D: .
CDR3: CASGSPLAGDNYGYTF

J: TRBJ1-4
V: TRBV15
D: .
CDR3: CATSRTDNEKLFF

J: TRBJ1-3
V: TRBV5-1
D: .
CDR3: CASSLGTELSGNTIYF

J: TRBJ1-1
V: TRBV7-9
D: .
CDR3: CAGTTPNTEAFF

J: TRBJ2-1
V: TRBV9
D: TRBD2
CDR3: CASSADGRGDYNEQFF

J: TRBJ1-3
V: TRBV9
D: .
CDR3: CASSVGLSGNTIYF

J: TRBJ1-2
V: TRBV6-4
D: .
CDR3: CASSRTVAGGYTF